This TCR beta chain stems from a study of siplizumab effects on memory and regulatory T cells. Regarding the study as a whole: Unstimulated subset assignment was obtained for only a minor fraction of alloreactive clones. Reactions containing siplizumab showed mappable alloreactive CD4+ clones averaging 68.8% Treg-derived, versus about 27% in controls. There was no confirmation of the suppressive function of proliferating Tregs from siplizumab cultures.

Trimming left V 4 bases short and J 2 bases short, with 17 bases between. Germline V CDR1 and CDR2: SGHRS, YFSETQ. This CDR3 comprises 16 residues. Around 100,000 TCR templates per sample were assayed. TCRdb's table, derived via immunoSEQ multiplex PCR, lists solely in-frame clones and lacks some. Of fewer than 110,000 clones listed, about 93% are singletons. Note on this clone: What it binds is unknown.

This sequence originates from a human donor in good health. The chain uses TRBV5-1 and TRBJ2-3; D may be TRBD2 (5 bases). The sequenced material came from non-Treg CD4+ T cells sorted from blood. The CDR3 reads CASSREGRANTDTQYF. For the CDR3, the DNA is TGCGCCAGCAGCAGGGAAGGGCGGGCCAACACAGATACGCAGTATTTT.